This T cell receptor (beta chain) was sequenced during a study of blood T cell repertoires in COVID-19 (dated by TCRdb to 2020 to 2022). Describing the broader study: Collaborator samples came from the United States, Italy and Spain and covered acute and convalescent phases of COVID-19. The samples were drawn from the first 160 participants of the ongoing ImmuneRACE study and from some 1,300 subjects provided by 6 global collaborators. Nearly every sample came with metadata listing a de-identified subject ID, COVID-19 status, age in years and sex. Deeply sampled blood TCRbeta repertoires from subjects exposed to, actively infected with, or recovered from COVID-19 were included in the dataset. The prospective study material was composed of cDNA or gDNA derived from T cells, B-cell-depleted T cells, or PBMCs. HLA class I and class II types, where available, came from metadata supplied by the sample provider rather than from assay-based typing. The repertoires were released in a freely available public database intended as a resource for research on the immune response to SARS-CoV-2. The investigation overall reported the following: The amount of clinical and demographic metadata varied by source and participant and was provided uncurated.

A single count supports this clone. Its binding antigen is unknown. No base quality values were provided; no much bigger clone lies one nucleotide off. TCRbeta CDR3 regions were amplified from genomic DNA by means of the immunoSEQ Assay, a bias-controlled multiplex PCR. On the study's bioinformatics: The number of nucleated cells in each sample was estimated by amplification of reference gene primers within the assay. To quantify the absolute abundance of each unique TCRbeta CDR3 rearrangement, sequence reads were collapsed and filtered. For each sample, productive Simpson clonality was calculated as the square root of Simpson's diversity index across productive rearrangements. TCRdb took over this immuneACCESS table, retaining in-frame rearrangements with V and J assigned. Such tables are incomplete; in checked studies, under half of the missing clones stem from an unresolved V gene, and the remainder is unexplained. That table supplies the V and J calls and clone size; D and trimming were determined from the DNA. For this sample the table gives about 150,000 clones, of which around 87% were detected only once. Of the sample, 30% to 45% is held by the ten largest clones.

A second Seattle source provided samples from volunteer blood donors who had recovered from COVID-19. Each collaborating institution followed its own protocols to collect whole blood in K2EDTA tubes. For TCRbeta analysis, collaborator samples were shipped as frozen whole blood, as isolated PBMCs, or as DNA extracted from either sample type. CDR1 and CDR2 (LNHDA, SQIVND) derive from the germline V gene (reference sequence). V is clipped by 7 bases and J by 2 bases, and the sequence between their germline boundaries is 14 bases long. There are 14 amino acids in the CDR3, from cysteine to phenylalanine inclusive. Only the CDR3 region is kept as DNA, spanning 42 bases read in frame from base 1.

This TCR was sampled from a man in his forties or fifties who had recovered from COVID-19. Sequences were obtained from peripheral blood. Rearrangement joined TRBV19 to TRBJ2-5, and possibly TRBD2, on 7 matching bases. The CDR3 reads CASKRGGGQETQYF. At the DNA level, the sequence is TGTGCCAGTAAAAGGGGGGGAGGGCAAGAGACCCAGTACTTC.